The next 30 T cell receptor beta chains were all read from a single sample in a study of response to subunit inactivated influenza vaccine (dated by TCRdb to 2017 to 2018). Receptors were amplified or captured by RT-PCR. Sequencing relied on an Illumina HiSeq 2500. The raw public data were reprocessed by TCRdb itself: fastp quality trimming at Q25, MiXCR clonotype calling, in-frame beta chains only. Rows merge per CDR3 protein into single entries with the most common DNA and genes. This sample has about 780,000 distinct CDR3 sequences in its table, and about a fifth of those were observed once. Approximately 11% of the sample goes to the ten largest clones. The sequenced sample was PBMCs from blood, obtained around 5 days after vaccination. These receptors all stem from a man aged 50 to 59 who received an inactivated influenza vaccine. Donor details come from another sample of the same person, matched by shared clones.

This clonotype was picked up a small number of times. This chain connects TRBV12-3 or TRBV12-4 to TRBJ2-2; the D gene is possibly TRBD1 (6 bases). Trimming cost V 3 bases and J 6 bases, with 14 bases left between them. CDR3 length: 15 residues. The chain's CDR3 is CASSLWDTRSGELFF. For the CDR3, the DNA is TGTGCCAGCAGTTTGTGGGACACTAGATCCGGGGAGCTGTTTTTT.

CDR3 sequence: CASGFAGGADEAFF. DNA for the CDR3: TGTGCCAGCGGATTCGCAGGGGGCGCGGATGAAGCTTTCTTT. This chain links TRBV12-3 or TRBV12-4 with TRBJ1-1; TRBD1 aligns across 8 bases. This CDR3 is 14 amino acids long. V trimming: 8 bases; J trimming: 7 bases; junction bases outside the gene matches: 12.

This clonotype has a handful of counts. The V gene is TRBV7-7, the J gene TRBJ2-5; D may be TRBD1 (6 bases). Germline CDR1 and CDR2: SSHAT and FNYEAQ (reference sequence). CDR3 length: 13 amino acids. The V and J ends lost 3 bases and 5 bases respectively, with 10 bases between them. For the CDR3, the DNA is TGTGCCAGCAGCTTTGGACAGCGGGAGACCCAGTACTTC. This sequence encodes CASSFGQRETQYF.

This sequence joins TRBV4-3 and TRBJ1-4, with D unclear. This CDR3 comprises 15 residues. The germline V gene has CDR1 LGHNA and CDR2 YSLEER. The V and J ends lost 1 base and 10 bases respectively, with 16 bases between them. CDR3 protein: CASSQVPVTEGKLFF. CDR3 nucleotide sequence: TGCGCCAGCAGCCAAGTCCCAGTTACTGAGGGAAAACTGTTTTTT.

CDR3 sequence (DNA): TGTGCCAGCAGTCACAGGACGGCGAGCTCCTACGAGCAGTACTTC. Translating gives CASSHRTASSYEQYF. J is TRBJ2-7 and V is TRBV12-3 or TRBV12-4; D might be TRBD1 (5 bases). The CDR3 has 15 residues. V was clipped by 5 bases and J by 0 bases, with 14 bases between them.

The genes are TRBV19 and TRBJ2-5; D is uncertain. The CDR3 covers 15 residues. V lost 8 bases and J 4 bases, leaving 20 bases between the germline ends. Germline V CDR1 and CDR2: LNHDA, SQIVND (reference sequence). The CDR3 loop is CASSRDKIRRETQYF. The CDR3 nucleotides read TGTGCCAGTTCGAGAGACAAAATTCGGCGAGAGACCCAGTACTTC.

The V and J genes are TRBV9 and TRBJ2-3; no firm D call. The CDR3 loop spans 12 amino acids. Germline loops: CDR1 SGDLS, CDR2 YYNGEE. Trimming took off 0 bases at V and 5 bases at J, with 4 bases between the two ends. The CDR3 DNA sequence: TGTGCCAGCAGCGTAGATATAGATACGCAGTATTTT. This encodes CASSVDIDTQYF.

This clonotype occurred a few times. This rearrangement joins TRBV7-2 to TRBJ2-5; 11 bases agree with TRBD2. Per germline, CDR1 SGHTA and CDR2 FQGNSA. The trim removed 2 bases at V and 7 bases at J, leaving 3 bases unmatched. The CDR3 sequence is 14 residues long. CDR3 sequence: CASSLKLAGATQYF. The CDR3 DNA sequence: TGTGCCAGCAGCTTAAAACTAGCGGGAGCGACCCAGTACTTC.

The chain couples TRBV20-1 to TRBJ2-3; 10 bases fit TRBD2. The CDR3 is made up of 15 amino acids. From germline, CDR1 is DFQATT and CDR2 SNEGSKA (reference sequence). The ends lost 0 bases at V and 3 bases at J; junction bases unmatched: 3. CDR3 amino acids: CSARDTSGTTDTQYF. The CDR3 nucleotides are TGCAGTGCTAGAGATACTAGCGGGACGACAGATACGCAGTATTTT.

The chain employs TRBV2 and TRBJ2-7; no definite D call. Germline loops: CDR1 SNHLY, CDR2 FYNNEI. The CDR3 runs 14 residues. V lost 7 bases, J lost 5 bases, and 18 bases lay in between. The CDR3 DNA is TGTGCCAGCACGCCGCCCGGTTTCGACGACGAGCAGTACTTC. Translated, it gives CASTPPGFDDEQYF.

The genes are TRBV6-2 or TRBV6-3 and TRBJ2-1; 12 bases match TRBD2. The CDR3 is made up of 17 amino acids. V shed 2 bases and J 1 base; nucleotides not matched to a gene: 3. CDR1 is MNHEY and CDR2 is SVGEGT in the germline V gene. The CDR3 DNA sequence: TGTGCCAGCAGTTACGGACTAGCGGGGAGATCCTACAATGAGCAGTTCTTC. Its protein product is CASSYGLAGRSYNEQFF.

This clonotype was recorded a few times. The chain combines TRBV30 with TRBJ1-1; a weak D match, TRBD1 (6 bases). This CDR3 spans 16 amino acids. Trimming took 0 bases from V and 6 from J, leaving 20 bases between them. Germline assignment: CDR1 GTSNPN and CDR2 SVGIG (reference sequence). The CDR3 DNA reads TGTGCCTGGAGTGTAGTAGAAAGGGGGAGTGCCGCTGAAGCTTTCTTT. It codes for CAWSVVERGSAAEAFF.

This chain uses TRBV3-1 with TRBJ2-1; 10 bases line up with TRBD2. The junction had 9 bases not matched to a gene; V was cut back by 4 bases and J by 0 bases. CDR3 size: 18 residues. Germline CDR1 reads LGHDT; CDR2 reads YNNKEL (reference sequence). The CDR3 bases are TGTGCCAGCAGCCCTACCGGTAGCGGGAGGAGCTCCTACAATGAGCAGTTCTTC. This codes for CASSPTGSGRSSYNEQFF.

V usage is TRBV5-1 and J usage is TRBJ2-2; D gene uncertain. The V end was cut by 2 bases, the J end by 0 bases, with 11 bases between. The CDR3 spans 16 residues. Germline-derived CDR1 and CDR2 are SGHRS and YFSETQ. The CDR3 DNA reads as TGCGCCAGCAGCTTTTTCGTGGACCCGAACACCGGGGAGCTGTTTTTT. Residues: CASSFFVDPNTGELFF.

V usage is TRBV10-3 and J usage is TRBJ2-2; no clear D gene. Trimming left V 7 bases short and J 5 bases short, with 11 bases between. This CDR3 has 13 residues. Per the germline V gene, CDR1 is ENHRY and CDR2 is SYGVKD. The CDR3 protein is CAIKAQQTGELFF. The CDR3 nucleotides read TGTGCCATCAAGGCCCAGCAGACCGGGGAGCTGTTTTTT.

This clonotype was picked up many times. CDR3 amino acids: CASSLFQSGTNEQFF. DNA for the CDR3: TGTGCCAGCAGCTTATTCCAGAGCGGGACCAATGAGCAGTTCTTC. V gene TRBV7-2 combines with J gene TRBJ2-1; 7 bases agree with TRBD2. The CDR3 has 15 residues. The V gene's germline CDR1 is SGHTA and CDR2 FQGNSA. Losses at the gene ends were 2 bases for V and 6 bases for J; bases not matched to a gene: 7.

This clonotype was seen a few times. The V call is TRBV9, the J call TRBJ1-6; 7 nucleotides agree with TRBD1. After removal of 4 bases from V and 8 bases from J, the junction contained 9 bases not matched to a gene. This CDR3 is built from 15 residues. Germline values: CDR1 SGDLS, CDR2 YYNGEE. The CDR3 nucleotides are TGTGCCAGCAGCCTGCGACAGGGAGGTGATTCACCCCTCCACTTT. Protein product: CASSLRQGGDSPLHF.

This clonotype came up a few times. The chain employs TRBV5-1 and TRBJ2-1; tentatively, D is TRBD1 (5 bases). CDR1 is SGHRS and CDR2 is YFSETQ in the germline V gene. The CDR3 is made up of 15 amino acids. With 5 bases removed from V and 4 bases from J, the gap between germline ends came to 16 bases. For the CDR3, the DNA is TGCGCCAGCAGACCCTACAGGACCGCTTACAATGAGCAGTTCTTC. It encodes CASRPYRTAYNEQFF.

V and J are TRBV6-1 and TRBJ1-6; D not resolved. Germline V gives CDR1 MNHNS, CDR2 SASEGT. The CDR3 length is 12 residues. With 2 bases removed from V and 11 bases from J, the gap between germline ends came to 7 bases. Here the CDR3 DNA reads TGTGCCAGCAGTGAAAGGGAACCACCCCTCCACTTT. This codes for CASSEREPPLHF.

This clonotype was seen more than once but under ten times. This sequence joins TRBV4-1 and TRBJ1-5; a weak D match, TRBD1 (5 bases). The length of the CDR3 is 16 residues. The germline V gene has CDR1 MGHRA and CDR2 YSYEKL. Trimming removed 1 base from V and 7 bases from J, with 17 bases in between. CDR3 sequence (DNA): TGCGCCAGCAGCCAAGTTTGGGACGGGGCGGTGCAGCCCCAGCATTTT. Translated, it gives CASSQVWDGAVQPQHF.

The chain couples TRBV4-3 to TRBJ2-1; 10 nucleotides match TRBD2. The CDR3 is 15 amino acids. The germline V gene encodes CDR1 LGHNA and CDR2 YSLEER. The J segment lost 8 bases and the V segment lost 7 bases, leaving 11 bases of the junction unmatched. Here the CDR3 DNA reads TGCGCCAGCACGGACCAACTAGCGGGATCCGATGAGCAGTTCTTC. Protein product: CASTDQLAGSDEQFF.

J is TRBJ2-1 and V is TRBV4-1, with D perhaps matching TRBD2 (6 bases). The CDR3 totals 14 residues. Germline V gene sequence: CDR1 MGHRA, CDR2 YSYEKL. V lost 5 bases to trimming and J lost 7 bases, with 15 bases between them. In DNA, the CDR3 is TGCGCCAGCAGCGCAGCCGGGACTCCAAATGAGCAGTTCTTC. Translating it yields CASSAAGTPNEQFF.

This clonotype was picked up a small number of times. The genes are TRBV7-2 and TRBJ2-1; D perhaps matches TRBD2 (5 bases). CDR1 and CDR2 (germline): SGHTA, FQGNSA. This CDR3 has 12 residues. V lost 2 bases, J lost 12 bases, and 11 bases lay in between. The CDR3 DNA reads as TGTGCCAGCAGCTTATTCGGCGGAGGGCAGTTCTTC. It translates to CASSLFGGGQFF.

This clonotype has just a few counts. CDR3 DNA sequence: TGTGCCAGCAGTCGCGGACAGGTGGGGAGATGGGTCCAGTACTTC. Residues: CASSRGQVGRWVQYF. The rearrangement joins TRBV4-2 to TRBJ2-5, with 7 bases that match TRBD1. The V segment lost 6 bases and the J segment 10 bases; nucleotides outside the gene matches: 17. The CDR3 runs 15 residues. The germline gives CDR1 LGHNA, CDR2 YNFKEQ.

With regard to this clonotype: The junction does not match germline at one end; this may be a read error. For the CDR3, the DNA is TGTGCCTTCAGTGAGTCGGGACAGGGAGGCGAAAAACTGTTTTTT. Residues: CAFSESGQGGEKLFF. This chain links TRBV10-3 with TRBJ1-4; TRBD1 aligns across 9 bases. The CDR3 has 15 residues. CDR1 ENHRY and CDR2 SYGVKD come from the germline V gene.

The chain recombines TRBV15 with TRBJ2-2, with no clear D. V was pared by 0 bases and J by 0 bases, with 8 bases between. This CDR3 has 16 residues. Germline CDR1 is LNHNV and CDR2 is YYDKDF (reference sequence). The CDR3 nucleotides are TGTGCCACCAGCAGAGAAAGGTATCCGAACACCGGGGAGCTGTTTTTT. As protein: CATSRERYPNTGELFF. The full variable domain, with the rest looked up from reference TRBV15 and TRBJ2-2, is DAMVIQNPRYQVTQFGKPVTLSCSQTLNHNVMYWYQQKSSQAPKLLFHYYDKDFNNEADTPDNFQSRRPNTSFCFLDIRSPGLGDTAMYLCATSRERYPNTGELFFGEGSRLTVL.

There are many counts of this clonotype. The chain uses TRBV29-1 and TRBJ2-7, with TRBD2 as a possible D gene (5 bases). Per germline, CDR1 SQVTM and CDR2 ANQGSEA. V was cut by 4 bases and J by 7 bases, with 11 bases left in between. The CDR3 consists of 11 residues. CDR3 protein: CSVASPGEQYF. Written as DNA, the CDR3 is TGCAGCGTTGCTTCCCCGGGGGAGCAGTACTTC.

V is TRBV10-2 and J is TRBJ2-3; no definite D call. The CDR3 has 14 residues. CDR1 is WSHSY and CDR2 is SAAADI in the germline V gene. V was cut by 3 bases and J by 2 bases, with 9 bases left in between. DNA for the CDR3: TGCGCCAGCAGTGATCCGATACCCACAGATACGCAGTATTTT. Translated: CASSDPIPTDTQYF.

This clonotype was counted between two and nine times. The chain couples TRBV20-1 to TRBJ2-7; D could derive from TRBD1 or TRBD2 (6 bases each). This CDR3 spans 14 amino acids. The germline CDR1 and CDR2 sequences are DFQATT and SNEGSKA (reference sequence). Trimming took 1 base from V and 7 from J, leaving 17 bases between them. The CDR3 nucleotides read TGCAGTGCTAGAGGGGGGGCTCCACACAAGGAGCAGTACTTC. Translated: CSARGGAPHKEQYF.

The CDR3 region is CASRMGLAGNNEQFF. Here the CDR3 DNA reads TGTGCCAGCAGAATGGGTCTAGCGGGGAACAATGAGCAGTTCTTC. The rearrangement links TRBV7-2 to TRBJ2-1, with 9 bases identical to TRBD2. The germline gives CDR1 SGHTA, CDR2 FQGNSA. The CDR3 sequence is 15 residues long. The J segment lost 5 bases and the V segment lost 6 bases, leaving 8 bases of the junction unmatched.